This T cell receptor (beta chain) is drawn from a study of Graves' ophthalmopathy and Graves' hyperthyroidism. This clonotype was found many times. CDR3 size: 16 residues. Losses at the gene ends were 0 bases for V and 3 bases for J; bases not matched to a gene: 5. The germline gives CDR1 MGHDK, CDR2 SYGVNS. As the template, RNA transcripts were used to amplify TCR beta CDR3 regions. HTBI-primed first-round RT-PCR preceded second-round multiplex PCR. TCRdb fed the multiplex PCR reads into MiXCR, producing one record per CDR3 protein. The top ten clones hold approximately 43% of a sample with about 740,000 distinct CDR3 sequences, 35% to 50% of them seen once.

The specimen sequenced was peripheral blood. The clonotype was recovered from an adult man with Graves' ophthalmopathy. The rearrangement links TRBV25-1 to TRBJ1-3, with 7 bases matching TRBD1. CDR3 sequence (DNA): TGTGCCAGCAGTGAATATACAGGGGAAGGTGGAAACACCATATATTTT. Its protein is CASSEYTGEGGNTIYF.